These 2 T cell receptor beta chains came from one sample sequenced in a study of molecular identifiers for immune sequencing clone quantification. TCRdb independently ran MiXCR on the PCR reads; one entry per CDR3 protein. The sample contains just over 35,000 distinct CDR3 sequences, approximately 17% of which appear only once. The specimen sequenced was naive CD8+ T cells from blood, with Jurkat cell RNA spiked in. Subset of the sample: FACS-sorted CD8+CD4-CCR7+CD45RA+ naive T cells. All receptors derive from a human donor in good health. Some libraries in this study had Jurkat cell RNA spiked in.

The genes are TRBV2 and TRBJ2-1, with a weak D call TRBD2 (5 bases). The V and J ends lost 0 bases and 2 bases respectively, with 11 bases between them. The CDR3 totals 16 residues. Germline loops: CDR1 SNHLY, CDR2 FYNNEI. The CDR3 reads CASSEAWEKTYNEQFF. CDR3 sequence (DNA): TGTGCCAGCAGTGAAGCCTGGGAGAAGACCTACAATGAGCAGTTCTTC.

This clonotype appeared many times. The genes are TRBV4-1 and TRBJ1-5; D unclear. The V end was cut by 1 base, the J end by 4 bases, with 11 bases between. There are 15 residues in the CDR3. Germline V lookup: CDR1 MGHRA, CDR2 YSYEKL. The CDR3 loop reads CASSQVEGLNQPQHF. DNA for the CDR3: TGCGCCAGCAGCCAAGTGGAGGGTTTAAATCAGCCCCAGCATTTT.